These 10 T cell receptor beta chains originate from one sample sequenced in a study of CD8 T cells in ankylosing spondylitis. Each CDR3 protein gets one entry after TCRdb re-called the 5' RACE reads with MiXCR. The table lists approximately 180,000 distinct CDR3 sequences, approximately 18% of them singletons, with around 4.1% in the top ten. Sequenced: blood, either unsorted or a sorted T cell fraction (not recorded which). All receptors derive from a male donor aged 10 to 30 with ankylosing spondylitis or in good health (not recorded which).

This clonotype was found many times. The chain has TRBV5-1 and TRBJ2-7, with TRBD2 matching 14 bases. Germline V gene sequence: CDR1 SGHRS, CDR2 YFSETQ. The CDR3 is 16 amino acids. The V gene end was trimmed by 4 bases and the J gene end by 7 bases; junction bases not matched to a gene: 10. CDR3 nucleotide sequence: TGCGCCAGCAGCGAGGGACTAGCGGGAGCGAGCAGGGAGCAGTACTTC. Translation: CASSEGLAGASREQYF.

V gene TRBV4-2 combines with J gene TRBJ2-1; 8 bases align to TRBD2. V trimming: 1 base; J trimming: 9 bases; junction bases outside the gene matches: 8. Per the germline V gene, CDR1 is LGHNA and CDR2 is YNFKEQ. CDR3 length equals 15 residues. This CDR3 reads CASSQGVTSGSEQFF. The CDR3 DNA follows: TGTGCCAGCAGCCAAGGGGTAACTAGCGGCAGTGAGCAGTTCTTC.

This clonotype was recorded many times. This sequence joins TRBV12-3 or TRBV12-4 and TRBJ2-7; 8 bases are shared with TRBD2. The CDR3 runs to 16 residues. V shed 2 bases, J shed 3 bases, and the junction held 9 bases outside the gene matches. The CDR3 here is CASSLRAGVGGYEQYF. Here the CDR3 DNA reads TGTGCCAGCAGTTTAAGAGCGGGAGTCGGTGGCTACGAGCAGTACTTC.

J is TRBJ2-1 and V is TRBV5-1, with D possibly TRBD1 on 6 matching bases. V was cut by 4 bases and J by 12 bases, with 23 bases left in between. Germline V gene sequence: CDR1 SGHRS, CDR2 YFSETQ. The CDR3 loop spans 15 amino acids. CDR3 bases: TGCGCCAGCAGCCGGATCTTACAGGGTCCCTATGGGCAGTTCTTC. Translating it yields CASSRILQGPYGQFF.

The table lists this clonotype with many counts. V gene TRBV12-3 or TRBV12-4 combines with J gene TRBJ2-3, with TRBD1 identical over 9 bases. Trimming at V came to 6 bases and at J to 5 bases, leaving 9 bases not matched to a gene. CDR3 length equals 15 residues. The DNA of the CDR3 is TGTGCCAGCAGCGCCCCGGGACAGGGCAAAGATACGCAGTATTTT. It specifies CASSAPGQGKDTQYF.

This clonotype appeared many times. This sequence joins TRBV4-2 and TRBJ2-1; TRBD2 is a possible D gene (6 bases). The CDR3 length is 13 residues. CDR1 and CDR2 (germline): LGHNA, YNFKEQ. Trimming stripped 2 bases from V and 8 bases from J, with 10 bases between. The CDR3 DNA is TGTGCCAGCAGCCAACCTGGCGGGGATGAGCAGTTCTTC. Encoded protein: CASSQPGGDEQFF.

This clonotype showed up many times. The chain recombines TRBV6-5 with TRBJ1-5; D is perhaps TRBD1 (5 bases). V lost 0 bases and J 1 base, leaving 7 bases between the germline ends. CDR3 length: 15 amino acids. Germline values: CDR1 MNHEY, CDR2 SVGAGI. The DNA of the CDR3 is TGTGCCAGCAGTTACTCGGGGGAAAGCAATCAGCCCCAGCATTTT. It encodes CASSYSGESNQPQHF.

In its sample, this clonotype was seen many times. The rearrangement joins TRBV4-3 to TRBJ2-1, with D possibly matching TRBD2 (5 bases). Germline CDR1 is LGHNA and CDR2 is YSLEER. Trimming left V 4 bases short and J 7 bases short, with 11 bases between. This CDR3 is 13 amino acids long. CDR3 nucleotide sequence: TGCGCCAGCAGCCCGGGTCCGGGAAATGAGCAGTTCTTC. Its protein is CASSPGPGNEQFF.

The gene calls are TRBV7-3 and TRBJ2-1; unclear D gene. V shed 1 base and J shed 5 bases, with 6 bases lying between them. Germline CDR1 and CDR2: SGHTA and FQGTGA. The CDR3 totals 13 residues. CDR3 coding DNA: TGTGCCAGCAGCTTAAGACCACACAATGAGCAGTTCTTC. This encodes CASSLRPHNEQFF.

This clonotype was picked up a small number of times. The chain joins TRBV10-2 to TRBJ2-7; 14 bases are a match to TRBD2. The ends lost 6 bases at V and 4 bases at J; junction bases unmatched: 5. Germline loops: CDR1 WSHSY, CDR2 SAAADI. The length of the CDR3 is 15 residues. In DNA, the CDR3 is TGCGCCAGCAGGATGGGACTAGCGGGAGTTTACGAGCAGTACGTC. Translating it yields CASRMGLAGVYEQYV.